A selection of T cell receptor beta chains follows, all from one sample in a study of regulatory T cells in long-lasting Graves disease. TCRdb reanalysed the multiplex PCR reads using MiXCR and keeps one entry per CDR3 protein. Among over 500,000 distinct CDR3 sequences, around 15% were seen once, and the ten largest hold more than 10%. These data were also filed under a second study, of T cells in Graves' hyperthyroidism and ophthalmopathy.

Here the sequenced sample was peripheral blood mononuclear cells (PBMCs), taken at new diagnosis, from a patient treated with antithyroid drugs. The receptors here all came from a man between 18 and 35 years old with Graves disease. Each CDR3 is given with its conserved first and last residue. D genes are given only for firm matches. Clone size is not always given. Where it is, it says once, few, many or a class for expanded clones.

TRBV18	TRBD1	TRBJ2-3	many	TGTGCCAGCTCTAGGGGGCGAGGCACAGATACGCAGTATTTT	CASSRGRGTDTQYF
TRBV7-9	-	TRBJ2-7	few	TGTGCCAGCAGCTTAGTTCAGACCTACGAGCAGTACTTC	CASSLVQTYEQYF
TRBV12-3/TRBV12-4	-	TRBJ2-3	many	TGTGCCAGCCAAAGGTCCCCGGCGGTAGATACGCAGTATTTT	CASQRSPAVDTQYF
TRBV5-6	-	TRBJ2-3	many	TGTGCCAGCAGCTCTGCAACTAGCACAAGCACAGATACGCAGTATTTT	CASSSATSTSTDTQYF
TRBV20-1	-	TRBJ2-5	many	TGCAGTGCTAGCTCACAGGGTTTGGGGCAAGAGACCCAGTACTTC	CSASSQGLGQETQYF
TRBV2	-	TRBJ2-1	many	TGTGCCAGCAGCAGTAAGCCGGGAAGAAGTTCCTACAATGAGCAGTTCTTC	CASSSKPGRSSYNEQFF
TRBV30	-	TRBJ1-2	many	TGTGCCTGGAGTCGGACGGCCCCGTTCTACACCTTC	CAWSRTAPFYTF
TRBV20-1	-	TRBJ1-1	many	TGCAGTGCTAGAGATGTAAGGGCGGTGGACACTGAAGCTTTCTTT	CSARDVRAVDTEAFF
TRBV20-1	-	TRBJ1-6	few	TGCAGTGCTACCGGGACCAATAATTCACCCCTCCACTTT	CSATGTNNSPLHF
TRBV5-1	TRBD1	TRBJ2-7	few	TGCGCCACTACCGGGACAGGGTCTCGAGAGCAGTACTTC	CATTGTGSREQYF
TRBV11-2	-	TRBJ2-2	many	TGTGCCAGCAGCTTATCCCTGAACACCGGGGAGCTGTTTTTT	CASSLSLNTGELFF
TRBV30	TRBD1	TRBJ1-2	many	TGTGCCTGGAGTGCCGGGACAGGCGTTCTCGGTGGCTACACCTTC	CAWSAGTGVLGGYTF
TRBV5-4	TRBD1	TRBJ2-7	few	TGTGCCAGCAGCTTGATTGGGACAGGGCCCCACGAGCAGTACTTC	CASSLIGTGPHEQYF
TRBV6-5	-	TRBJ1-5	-	TGTGCCAGCAGTTACGGCGGTTTTCAGCCCCAGCATTTT	CASSYGGFQPQHF
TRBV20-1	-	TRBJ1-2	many	TGCAGTGCTAGAGATCAGCCCGGGGCGTACGGCTACACCTTC	CSARDQPGAYGYTF
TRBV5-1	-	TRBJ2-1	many	TGCGCCAGCAGCCTTTCCGGGTCCCTCTCCTACAATGAGCAGTTCTTC	CASSLSGSLSYNEQFF